The rows below give T cell receptor beta chains drawn from one sample of a study of T cell responses to AZD1222 COVID-19 vaccine. Using immunoSEQ multiplex PCR, the repertoire was profiled, and TCRdb retains in-frame clones only, with some absent. The repertoire consists of 150,000 to 200,000 clones, with 92% occurring once and the leading ten covering roughly 1.4%. Sequencing used peripheral blood, obtained 28 days after the second AZD1222 dose. Receptor source: an adult who received the AZD1222 COVID-19 vaccine. Both conserved end residues are part of each CDR3. The D gene is left open where the match is weak. Not all rows give a size; the values are once, few, many and, for expanded clones, a class.

D gene: .
J gene: TRBJ1-1
clone size: once
V gene: TRBV20-1
CDR3 protein: CSASKLGNTEAFF
CDR3 DNA: TGCAGTGCTAGTAAGTTGGGGAACACTGAAGCTTTCTTT

D gene: TRBD1
J gene: TRBJ1-2
clone size: once
V gene: TRBV2
CDR3 protein: CASSGDRVGYGYTF
CDR3 DNA: TGTGCCAGCAGTGGGGACAGGGTCGGCTATGGCTACACCTTC

D gene: .
J gene: TRBJ2-1
clone size: .
V gene: TRBV11-2
CDR3 protein: CASSLGVGWHEQFF
CDR3 DNA: TGTGCCAGCAGCTTAGGTGTGGGTTGGCATGAGCAGTTCTTC

D gene: .
J gene: TRBJ1-1
clone size: .
V gene: TRBV4-1
CDR3 protein: CASSQGQDANTEAFF
CDR3 DNA: TGCGCCAGCAGCCAAGGACAGGATGCTAACACTGAAGCTTTCTTT

D gene: .
J gene: TRBJ1-5
clone size: .
V gene: TRBV18
CDR3 protein: CASSPDSLSNQPQHF
CDR3 DNA: TGTGCCAGCTCACCGGACAGTCTGAGCAATCAGCCCCAGCATTTT

D gene: .
J gene: TRBJ1-1
clone size: .
V gene: TRBV7-2
CDR3 protein: CATLRDRSTEAFF
CDR3 DNA: TGTGCCACCCTCAGGGATCGGAGCACTGAAGCTTTCTTT

D gene: TRBD2
J gene: TRBJ2-1
clone size: .
V gene: TRBV10-1
CDR3 protein: CASSESGTSGGYNEQFF
CDR3 DNA: TGCGCCAGCAGTGAGTCCGGGACTAGCGGAGGGTACAATGAGCAGTTCTTC

D gene: .
J gene: TRBJ1-5
clone size: .
V gene: TRBV7-2
CDR3 protein: CASSLEGRHSNQPQHF
CDR3 DNA: TGTGCCAGCAGCTTAGAGGGGCGACATAGCAATCAGCCCCAGCATTTT

D gene: .
J gene: TRBJ1-3
clone size: .
V gene: TRBV30
CDR3 protein: CAWMVPASGNTIYF
CDR3 DNA: TGTGCCTGGATGGTCCCAGCTTCTGGAAACACCATATATTTT

D gene: .
J gene: TRBJ1-1
clone size: .
V gene: TRBV18
CDR3 protein: CASSLGLNTEAFF
CDR3 DNA: TGTGCCAGCTCCCTCGGGCTGAACACTGAAGCTTTCTTT

D gene: .
J gene: TRBJ1-6
clone size: .
V gene: TRBV28
CDR3 protein: CASSPIGASPLHF
CDR3 DNA: TGTGCCAGCAGTCCCATTGGGGCTTCACCCCTCCACTTT

D gene: .
J gene: TRBJ1-5
clone size: once
V gene: TRBV2
CDR3 protein: CASRSDLNVGPQHF
CDR3 DNA: TGTGCCAGCAGATCGGACCTCAACGTGGGGCCCCAGCATTTT

D gene: TRBD1
J gene: TRBJ1-2
clone size: .
V gene: TRBV7-9
CDR3 protein: CASSNPGTAYGYTF
CDR3 DNA: TGTGCCAGCAGCAACCCCGGGACAGCTTATGGCTACACCTTC

D gene: TRBD1
J gene: TRBJ1-2
clone size: .
V gene: TRBV7-9
CDR3 protein: CASRPGQGTYGYTF
CDR3 DNA: TGTGCCAGCCGACCCGGACAGGGGACCTATGGCTACACCTTC

D gene: TRBD1
J gene: TRBJ1-1
clone size: .
V gene: TRBV5-1
CDR3 protein: CASSTGQGVTEAFF
CDR3 DNA: TGCGCCAGCAGCACCGGACAGGGCGTGACTGAAGCTTTCTTT

D gene: TRBD2
J gene: TRBJ2-2
clone size: .
V gene: TRBV30
CDR3 protein: CAWRTSYGGELFF
CDR3 DNA: TGTGCCTGGAGGACTAGCTACGGCGGGGAGCTGTTTTTT

D gene: TRBD1
J gene: TRBJ1-6
clone size: once
V gene: TRBV2
CDR3 protein: CAGGQSYNSPLHF
CDR3 DNA: TGTGCGGGGGGACAGAGCTATAATTCACCCCTCCACTTT

D gene: .
J gene: TRBJ1-1
clone size: .
V gene: TRBV10-2
CDR3 protein: CASNKANSLGTEAFF
CDR3 DNA: TGCGCCAGCAACAAGGCGAACTCCTTGGGGACTGAAGCTTTCTTT

D gene: .
J gene: TRBJ1-4
clone size: .
V gene: TRBV5-1
CDR3 protein: CASSRMPGEKLFF
CDR3 DNA: TGCGCCAGCAGCAGGATGCCGGGTGAAAAACTGTTTTTT

D gene: TRBD1
J gene: TRBJ2-5
clone size: .
V gene: TRBV4-3
CDR3 protein: CASSPGQGIRETQYF
CDR3 DNA: TGCGCCAGCAGCCCGGGACAGGGGATTAGGGAGACCCAGTACTTC

D gene: .
J gene: TRBJ1-3
clone size: .
V gene: TRBV5-1
CDR3 protein: CASSPSRARSGNTIYF
CDR3 DNA: TGCGCCAGCAGCCCTTCGAGGGCCCGCTCTGGAAACACCATATATTTT

D gene: .
J gene: TRBJ1-2
clone size: .
V gene: TRBV3-1/TRBV3-2
CDR3 protein: CASSEPQQNGYTF
CDR3 DNA: TGTGCCAGCAGCGAACCGCAACAGAATGGCTACACCTTC

D gene: TRBD2
J gene: TRBJ2-3
clone size: .
V gene: TRBV5-1
CDR3 protein: CASSWGTSGSTDTQYF
CDR3 DNA: TGCGCCAGCAGCTGGGGGACTAGCGGGAGCACAGATACGCAGTATTTT

D gene: .
J gene: TRBJ1-2
clone size: .
V gene: TRBV6-6
CDR3 protein: CASSYSGTPDNYGYTF
CDR3 DNA: TGTGCCAGCAGTTACTCCGGGACACCGGATAACTATGGCTACACCTTC

D gene: .
J gene: TRBJ1-5
clone size: .
V gene: TRBV6-6
CDR3 protein: CASSSMGSNQPQHF
CDR3 DNA: TGTGCCAGCAGTTCAATGGGGAGCAATCAGCCCCAGCATTTT

D gene: .
J gene: TRBJ1-2
clone size: .
V gene: TRBV12-3/TRBV12-4
CDR3 protein: CASSKADLGYTF
CDR3 DNA: TGTGCCAGCAGTAAGGCAGATCTAGGCTACACCTTC